This T cell receptor (beta chain) was sequenced in a study of T cells after yellow fever vaccination. The V end lost 6 bases, the J end lost 4 bases, and 15 bases lay between the germline ends. The CDR3 runs 15 residues. Per germline, CDR1 SGHVS and CDR2 FQNEAQ. Regarding this clonotype: Its antigen is still unknown.

Each CDR3 protein is one row after TCRdb ran MiXCR on the 5' RACE reads. This table has about 550,000 distinct CDR3 sequences, under 25% appearing once. Study results and caveats: A weaker secondary response peaked on day 5, the primary on day 15. From the bulk population, abundant clonotypes could contaminate and appear within FACS-sorted repertoires. Primary-vaccination clones mostly resurfaced post-booster (around 96% CD4, approximately 89% CD8).

This sequence was found in a man aged 30 to 45 who received the YFV17D yellow fever vaccine. The chain is built from TRBV7-8 and TRBJ2-2; D is perhaps TRBD1 (5 bases). The material was PBMCs, obtained 15 days after the yellow fever booster vaccination. The CDR3 sequence is CASRVGEEATGELFF. In DNA form, the CDR3 reads TGTGCCAGCAGAGTAGGGGAAGAGGCCACCGGGGAGCTGTTTTTT.